Sequencing of this T cell receptor (beta chain) was carried out in a study of PD-1 blockade in classical Hodgkin lymphoma. Relapse was seen in all patients after autologous stem cell transplantation, and brentuximab vedotin exposure was variable. Best responses fell into complete response, partial response or progressive disease. Some clones are missing from TCRdb's copy, which holds only in-frame ones; the method was immunoSEQ multiplex PCR. The sample lists fewer than 20,000 clones; roughly 84% were seen once. This clone was detected only once. The sequence derives from a human donor with classical Hodgkin lymphoma. Specimen: peripheral blood mononuclear cells (PBMCs), collected at baseline.

Here the CDR3 DNA reads TGTGCCAGCAGACCTGCTACCTACGAGCAGTACTTC. Its protein product is CASRPATYEQYF. The chain carries TRBV28 and TRBJ2-7, with D unclear. V lost 6 bases and J 2 bases, leaving 8 bases between the germline ends. Germline V lookup: CDR1 MDHEN, CDR2 SYDVKM. The CDR3 totals 12 residues.